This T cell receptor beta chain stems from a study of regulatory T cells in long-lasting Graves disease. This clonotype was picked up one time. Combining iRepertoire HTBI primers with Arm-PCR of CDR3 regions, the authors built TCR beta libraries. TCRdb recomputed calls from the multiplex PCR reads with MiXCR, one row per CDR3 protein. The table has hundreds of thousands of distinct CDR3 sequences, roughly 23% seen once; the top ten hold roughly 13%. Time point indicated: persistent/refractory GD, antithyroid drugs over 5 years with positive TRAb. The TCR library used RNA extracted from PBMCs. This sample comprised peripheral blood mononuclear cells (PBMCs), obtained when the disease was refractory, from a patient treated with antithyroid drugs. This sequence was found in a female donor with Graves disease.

This CDR3 reads CATSRTGEGAGGETQYF. DNA of the CDR3: TGTGCCACCAGCAGGACGGGGGAGGGGGCAGGTGGAGAGACCCAGTACTTC. The chain employs TRBV15 and TRBJ2-5; D might be TRBD1 or TRBD2, each matching 7 bases. There are 17 residues in the CDR3. Germline CDR1 reads LNHNV; CDR2 reads YYDKDF (reference sequence). Deletions cut 3 bases from V and 4 bases from J, with 21 bases between. The whole variable domain, filled in from reference TRBV15 and TRBJ2-5, reads DAMVIQNPRYQVTQFGKPVTLSCSQTLNHNVMYWYQQKSSQAPKLLFHYYDKDFNNEADTPDNFQSRRPNTSFCFLDIRSPGLGDTAMYLCATSRTGEGAGGETQYFGPGTRLLVL.